This T cell receptor (beta chain) was identified in a study of cytomegalovirus exposure and HLA in healthy donors. Study-wide background: The 90 to 150 validation repertoires used the same platform as the approximately 670 first-cohort repertoires (as reported by a later analysis). Study outcomes and limitations: The authors enumerated over 150 TCR beta chains as linked to cytomegalovirus. Within the approximately 110 validation repertoires, first-cohort TCR clusters tended to co-occur, according to a later analysis.

Repertoires were generated with immunoSEQ multiplex PCR, while TCRdb's copy carries only in-frame clones and drops some. The data show about 200,000 clones, approximately 82% seen once. This CDR3 is 15 amino acids long. V was shortened by 8 bases and J by 6 bases, with 21 bases between the two germline ends. CDR1 MNHNS and CDR2 SASEGT come from the germline V gene. As concerns this clone: The antigen is unknown.

Sequences were obtained from PBMCs. The genes are TRBV6-1 and TRBJ2-3; D not certain. The TCR comes from a woman aged 25 to 39 in good health and CMV-seropositive. CDR3 amino acids: CASLLRPQRTDTQYF. The CDR3, as DNA: TGTGCCAGCCTACTACGGCCCCAGCGTACGGATACGCAGTATTTT.